These 15 T cell receptor beta chains came from one sample sequenced in a study of identical twins. TCRdb fed the 5' RACE reads into MiXCR, producing one record per CDR3 protein. This table has 400,000 to 500,000 distinct CDR3 sequences, under 20% appearing once. The sequenced sample consisted of naive T cells sorted from blood. The receptors originated from a man aged 45 to 65 in good health.

CDR3 bases: TGTGCCAGCAGCGTCCAAGGTGGGGTTGATGAAGCTTTCTTT. As protein: CASSVQGGVDEAFF. The chain carries TRBV11-2 and TRBJ1-1; D is ambiguous. V gave up 5 bases and J gave up 7 bases, with 17 bases separating them. CDR3 size: 14 residues. CDR1 SGHAT and CDR2 FQNNGV come from the germline V gene.

The chain combines TRBV27 with TRBJ2-7; 9 bases align to TRBD1. The CDR3 spans 15 residues. Losses at the gene ends were 6 bases for V and 1 base for J; bases not matched to a gene: 7. Germline CDR1 MNHEY, CDR2 SMNVEV (reference sequence). CDR3 in DNA: TGTGCCAGCAGAAAAGGGACAGGGATTTCCTACGAGCAGTACTTC. As protein: CASRKGTGISYEQYF.

This clonotype showed up just a few times. V and J are TRBV30 and TRBJ1-6; D ambiguous. The V gene's germline CDR1 is GTSNPN and CDR2 SVGIG (reference sequence). The CDR3 is 12 amino acids. Between the trimmed V and J ends, which lost 4 bases and 4 bases, there was a span of 5 bases. CDR3 amino acids: CAWTRYNSPLHF. The DNA for the CDR3 is TGTGCCTGGACACGGTATAATTCACCCCTCCACTTT.

The rearrangement joins TRBV7-9 to TRBJ2-5; D gene unclear. CDR1 SEHNR and CDR2 FQNEAQ come from the germline V gene (reference sequence). The CDR3 consists of 15 residues. V was shortened by 5 bases and J by 2 bases, with 15 bases between the two germline ends. CDR3 residues: CASSPRTSLQETQYF. The CDR3 coding sequence is TGTGCCAGCAGCCCCAGGACGAGTCTTCAAGAGACCCAGTACTTC. The full variable domain, completed using reference TRBV7-9 and TRBJ2-5, is DTGVSQNPRHKITKRGQNVTFRCDPISEHNRLYWYRQTLGQGPEFLTYFQNEAQLEKSRLLSDRFSAERPKGSFSTLEIQRTEQGDSAMYLCASSPRTSLQETQYFGPGTRLLVL.

V gene TRBV6-2 or TRBV6-3 combines with J gene TRBJ2-7, with TRBD2 matching 9 bases. The CDR3 extends over 14 amino acids. Germline-derived CDR1 and CDR2 are MNHEY and SVGEGT. Trimming at V came to 6 bases and at J to 3 bases, leaving 6 bases not matched to a gene. The CDR3 bases are TGTGCCAGCAGGATAGCGGGAGAGTTCTACGAGCAGTACTTC. Protein sequence: CASRIAGEFYEQYF.

The CDR3 nucleotides are TGTGCCAGCAGCTTAGGGGGGGCGAGGACCGGGGAGCTGTTTTTT. It codes for CASSLGGARTGELFF. The chain links TRBV7-2 to TRBJ2-2; perhaps D is TRBD1 or TRBD2 (6 bases each). The CDR3 spans 15 residues. The V gene's germline CDR1 is SGHTA and CDR2 FQGNSA. V dropped 1 base and J dropped 5 bases, with 11 bases sitting between them.

This clonotype came up a few times. This chain joins TRBV7-8 and TRBJ1-1; 7 bases line up with TRBD1. The CDR3 spans 15 residues. The germline CDR1 and CDR2 sequences are SGHVS and FQNEAQ. V gave up 3 bases and J gave up 0 bases; unmatched junction bases: 4. The CDR3 sequence: CASSFSGQMNTEAFF. CDR3 sequence (DNA): TGTGCCAGCAGCTTTTCGGGACAGATGAACACTGAAGCTTTCTTT.

Many counts were recorded for this clonotype. This chain connects TRBV20-1 to TRBJ2-1, with 11 bases matching TRBD2. The V gene end was trimmed by 3 bases and the J gene end by 2 bases; junction bases not matched to a gene: 6. Germline-derived CDR1 and CDR2 are DFQATT and SNEGSKA (reference sequence). CDR3 size: 16 residues. The chain's CDR3 is CSARGPGLAAYNEQFF. CDR3 DNA sequence: TGCAGTGCTAGGGGGCCGGGACTAGCGGCCTACAATGAGCAGTTCTTC.

The chain joins TRBV4-2 to TRBJ1-5; D is undetermined. In germline, CDR1 is LGHNA, CDR2 YNFKEQ. The V gene lost 4 bases and the J gene lost 5 bases, with 12 bases spanning the gap. The CDR3 covers 14 residues. CDR3 residues: CASSRSLGDQPQHF. CDR3 sequence (DNA): TGTGCCAGCAGCCGCTCGCTCGGGGATCAGCCCCAGCATTTT.

V usage is TRBV29-1 and J usage is TRBJ2-1, with D possibly matching TRBD2 (6 bases). The CDR3 has 12 amino acids. From germline, CDR1 is SQVTM and CDR2 ANQGSEA. The CDR3 DNA reads as TGCGGAGGGCGGAGGGGCGCGGATGAGCAGTTCTTC. Protein: CGGRRGADEQFF.

The chain recombines TRBV6-1 with TRBJ2-7; 11 nucleotides agree with TRBD2. Germline V gene lookup returns CDR1 MNHNS and CDR2 SASEGT. The CDR3 sequence is 16 residues long. The V gene end was trimmed by 5 bases and the J gene end by 9 bases; junction bases not matched to a gene: 15. CDR3 sequence reads: CASSRLGLAEPTRQYF. As DNA, the CDR3 is TGTGCCAGCAGTAGATTGGGACTAGCGGAACCTACGAGGCAGTACTTC.

This clonotype has a count of ten or more. The chain is built from TRBV5-1 and TRBJ2-1; D perhaps matches TRBD2 (6 bases). Germline V lookup: CDR1 SGHRS, CDR2 YFSETQ. The V and J ends lost 0 bases and 8 bases respectively, with 12 bases between them. This CDR3 comprises 14 residues. The CDR3 region is CASSLVGRFDEQFF. CDR3 in DNA: TGCGCCAGCAGCTTGGTCGGGAGATTCGATGAGCAGTTCTTC.

V gene TRBV6-2 or TRBV6-3 combines with J gene TRBJ2-2, with D possibly called TRBD1 or TRBD2 (5 bases each). CDR3 length: 13 residues. Trimming removed 11 bases from V and 8 bases from J, with 18 bases in between. Per the germline V gene, CDR1 is MNHEY and CDR2 is SVGEGT. CDR3 coding DNA: TGTGCCTCCCTACGGGACGGAGGTGGGGAGCTGTTTTTT. Translated: CASLRDGGGELFF.

The gene calls are TRBV4-3 and TRBJ1-2; 9 nucleotides line up with TRBD1. The CDR3 has 15 residues. V trimming: 2 bases; J trimming: 4 bases; junction bases outside the gene matches: 5. Germline values: CDR1 LGHNA, CDR2 YSLEER. DNA for the CDR3: TGCGCCAGCAGCCAAACCGTGACAGGGGGCTATGGCTACACCTTC. Translating gives CASSQTVTGGYGYTF.

Notes on this clonotype: A much bigger clone sits one base away, suggesting this may be a read error. The chain links TRBV7-9 to TRBJ2-7, with D hard to call. CDR3 size: 11 residues. CDR1 SEHNR and CDR2 FQNEAQ come from the germline V gene (reference sequence). The CDR3 protein is CASRLGWEQYF. CDR3 in DNA: TGTGCCAGCAGATTAGGGTGGGAGCAGTACTTC.